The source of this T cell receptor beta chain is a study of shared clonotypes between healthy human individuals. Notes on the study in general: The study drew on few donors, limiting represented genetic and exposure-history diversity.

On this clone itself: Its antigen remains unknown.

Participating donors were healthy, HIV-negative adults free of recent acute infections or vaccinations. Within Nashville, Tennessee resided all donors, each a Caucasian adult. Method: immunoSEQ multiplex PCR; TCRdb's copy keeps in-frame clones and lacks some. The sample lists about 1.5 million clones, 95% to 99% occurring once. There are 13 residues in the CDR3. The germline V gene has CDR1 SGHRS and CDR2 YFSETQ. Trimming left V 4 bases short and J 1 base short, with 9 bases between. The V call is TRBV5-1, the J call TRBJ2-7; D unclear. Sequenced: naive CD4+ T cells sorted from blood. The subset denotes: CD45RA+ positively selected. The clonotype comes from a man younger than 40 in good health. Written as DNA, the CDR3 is TGCGCCAGCAGCAACTTCCTTTCCTACGAGCAGTACTTC. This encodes CASSNFLSYEQYF.